Listed here is a single T cell receptor beta chain. The entry originates in a study of cytomegalovirus exposure and HLA in healthy donors. The V gene lost 0 bases and the J gene lost 8 bases, with 10 bases spanning the gap. The V gene's germline CDR1 is MRHNA and CDR2 SNTAGT. This CDR3 comprises 14 residues. Primers included in the PCR were 60 Vbeta and 13 Jbeta primers. Measured with immunoSEQ multiplex PCR; TCRdb has only the in-frame clones, and not every one. The sample has approximately 67,000 clones, about 65% seen once. Sequencing was performed on PBMCs. The TCR was taken from a woman in her 30s in good health and CMV-seronegative. The chain is built from TRBV6-4 and TRBJ1-4; D is unclear. The CDR3 region has the DNA TGTGCCAGCAGTGACTCGCGGTCGAGGGAAAAACTGTTTTTT. It encodes CASSDSRSREKLFF.